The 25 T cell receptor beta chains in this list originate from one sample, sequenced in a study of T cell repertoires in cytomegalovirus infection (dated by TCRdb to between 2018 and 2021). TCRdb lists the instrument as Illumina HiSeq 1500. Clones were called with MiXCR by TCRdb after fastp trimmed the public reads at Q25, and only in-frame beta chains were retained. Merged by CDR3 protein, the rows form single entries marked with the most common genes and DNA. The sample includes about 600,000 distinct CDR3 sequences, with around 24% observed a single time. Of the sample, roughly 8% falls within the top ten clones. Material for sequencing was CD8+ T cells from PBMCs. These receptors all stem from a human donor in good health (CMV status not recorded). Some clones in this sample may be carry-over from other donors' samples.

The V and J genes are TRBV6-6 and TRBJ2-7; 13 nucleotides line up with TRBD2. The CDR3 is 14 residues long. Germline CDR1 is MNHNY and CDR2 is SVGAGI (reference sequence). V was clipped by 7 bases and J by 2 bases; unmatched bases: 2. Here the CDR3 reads CASTGLAGAYEQYV. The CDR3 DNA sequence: TGTGCCAGCACTGGACTAGCGGGGGCCTACGAGCAGTACGTC.

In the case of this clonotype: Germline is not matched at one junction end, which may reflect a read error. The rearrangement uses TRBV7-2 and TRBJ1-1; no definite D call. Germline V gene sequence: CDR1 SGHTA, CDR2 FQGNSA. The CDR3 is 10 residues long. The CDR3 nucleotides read TGTGCCAGCAGCCGCCGGCAGATGACTTTT. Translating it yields CASSRRQMTF.

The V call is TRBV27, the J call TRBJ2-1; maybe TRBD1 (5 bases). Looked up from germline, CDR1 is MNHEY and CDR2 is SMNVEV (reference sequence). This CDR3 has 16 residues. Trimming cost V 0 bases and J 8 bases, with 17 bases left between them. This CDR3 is CASSLSRSGFLDEQFF. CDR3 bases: TGTGCCAGCAGTTTATCGAGGTCAGGGTTTTTGGATGAGCAGTTCTTC.

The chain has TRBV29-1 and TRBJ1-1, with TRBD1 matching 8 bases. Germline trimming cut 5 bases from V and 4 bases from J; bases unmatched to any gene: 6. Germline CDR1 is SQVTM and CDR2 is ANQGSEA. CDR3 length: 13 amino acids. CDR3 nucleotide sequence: TGCAGCGTTTGGACAGGGCTTACCACTGAAGCTTTCTTT. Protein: CSVWTGLTTEAFF.

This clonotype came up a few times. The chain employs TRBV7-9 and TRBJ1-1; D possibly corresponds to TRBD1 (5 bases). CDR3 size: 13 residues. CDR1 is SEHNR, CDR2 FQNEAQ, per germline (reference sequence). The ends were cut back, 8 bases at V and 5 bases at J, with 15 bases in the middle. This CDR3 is CASGGRGQTEAFF. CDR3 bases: TGTGCCAGCGGCGGAAGGGGTCAGACTGAAGCTTTCTTT.

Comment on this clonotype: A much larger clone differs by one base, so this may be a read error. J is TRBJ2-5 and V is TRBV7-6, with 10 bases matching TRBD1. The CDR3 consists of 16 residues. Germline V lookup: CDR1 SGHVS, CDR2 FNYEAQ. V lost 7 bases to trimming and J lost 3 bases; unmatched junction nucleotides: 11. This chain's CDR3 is CASNSKPGQGKETQYF. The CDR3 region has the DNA TGTGCCAGCAACTCTAAACCGGGACAGGGGAAAGAGACCCAGTACTTC.

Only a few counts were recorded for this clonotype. CDR3 DNA sequence: TGCAGCGCTACAGGGCACAACACTGAAGCTTTCTTT. Protein: CSATGHNTEAFF. The chain employs TRBV29-1 and TRBJ1-1, with D possibly TRBD1 on 6 matching bases. Germline loops: CDR1 SQVTM, CDR2 ANQGSEA. The CDR3 loop spans 12 amino acids. V shed 7 bases and J shed 2 bases, with 11 bases lying between them.

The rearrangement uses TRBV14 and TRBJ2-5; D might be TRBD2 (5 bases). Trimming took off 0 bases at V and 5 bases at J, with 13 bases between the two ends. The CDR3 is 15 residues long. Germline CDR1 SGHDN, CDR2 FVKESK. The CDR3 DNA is TGTGCCAGCAGCCAAGAACCGCACCGGAGGGAGACCCAGTACTTC. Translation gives CASSQEPHRRETQYF. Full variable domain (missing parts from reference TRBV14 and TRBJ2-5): EAGVTQFPSHSVIEKGQTVTLRCDPISGHDNLYWYRRVMGKEIKFLLHFVKESKQDESGMPNNRFLAERTGGTYSTLKVQPAELEDSGVYFCASSQEPHRRETQYFGPGTRLLVL.

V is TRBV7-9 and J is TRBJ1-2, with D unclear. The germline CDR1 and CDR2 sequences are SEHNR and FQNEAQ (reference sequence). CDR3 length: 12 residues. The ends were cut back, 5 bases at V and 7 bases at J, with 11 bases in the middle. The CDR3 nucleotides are TGTGCCAGCAGCCCCCCGGGATTTGGCTACACCTTC. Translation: CASSPPGFGYTF.

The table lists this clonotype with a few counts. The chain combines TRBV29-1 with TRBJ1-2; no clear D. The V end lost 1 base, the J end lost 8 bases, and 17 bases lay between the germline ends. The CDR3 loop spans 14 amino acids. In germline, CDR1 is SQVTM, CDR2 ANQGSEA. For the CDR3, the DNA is TGCAGCGTTGAAGGTCGGATCTACCTAGGGGGCTACACCTTC. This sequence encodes CSVEGRIYLGGYTF.

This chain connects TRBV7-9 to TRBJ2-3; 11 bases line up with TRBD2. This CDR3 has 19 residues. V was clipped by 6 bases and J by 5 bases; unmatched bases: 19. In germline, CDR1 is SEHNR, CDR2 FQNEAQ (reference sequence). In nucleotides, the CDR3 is TGTGCCAGCAGACAAACTCAAAGACTAGCGGGGAACAAAATAGATACGCAGTATTTT. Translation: CASRQTQRLAGNKIDTQYF. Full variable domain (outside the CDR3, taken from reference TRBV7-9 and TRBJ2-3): DTGVSQNPRHKITKRGQNVTFRCDPISEHNRLYWYRQTLGQGPEFLTYFQNEAQLEKSRLLSDRFSAERPKGSFSTLEIQRTEQGDSAMYLCASRQTQRLAGNKIDTQYFGPGTRLTVL.

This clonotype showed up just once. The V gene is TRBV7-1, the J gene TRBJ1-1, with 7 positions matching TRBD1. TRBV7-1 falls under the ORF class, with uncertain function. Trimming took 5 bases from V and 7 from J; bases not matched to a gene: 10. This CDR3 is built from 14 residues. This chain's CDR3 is CASSPRGGGFEAFF. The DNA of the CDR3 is TGTGCCAGCAGCCCCCGCGGAGGGGGCTTTGAAGCTTTCTTT.

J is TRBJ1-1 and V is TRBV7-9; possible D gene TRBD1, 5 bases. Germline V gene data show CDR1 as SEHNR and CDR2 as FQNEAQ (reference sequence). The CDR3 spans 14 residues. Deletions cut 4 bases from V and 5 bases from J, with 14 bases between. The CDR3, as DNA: TGTGCCAGCAGCTCAGAGACAGTTGGGACTGAAGCTTTCTTT. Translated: CASSSETVGTEAFF.

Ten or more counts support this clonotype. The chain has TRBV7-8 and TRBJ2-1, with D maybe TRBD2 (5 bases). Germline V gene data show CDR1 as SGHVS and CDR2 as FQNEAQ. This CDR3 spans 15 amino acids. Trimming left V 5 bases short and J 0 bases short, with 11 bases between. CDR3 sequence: CASSPPGNSYNEQFF. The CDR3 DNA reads TGTGCCAGCAGCCCGCCGGGGAACTCCTACAATGAGCAGTTCTTC.

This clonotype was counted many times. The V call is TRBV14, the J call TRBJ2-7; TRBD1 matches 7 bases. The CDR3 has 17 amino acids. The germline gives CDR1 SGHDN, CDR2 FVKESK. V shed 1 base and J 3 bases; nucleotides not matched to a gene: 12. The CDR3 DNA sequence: TGTGCCAGCAGCCAAGGCCCCGGGCTGACAGGGAACTACGAGCAGTACTTC. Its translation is CASSQGPGLTGNYEQYF. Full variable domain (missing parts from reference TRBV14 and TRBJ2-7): EAGVTQFPSHSVIEKGQTVTLRCDPISGHDNLYWYRRVMGKEIKFLLHFVKESKQDESGMPNNRFLAERTGGTYSTLKVQPAELEDSGVYFCASSQGPGLTGNYEQYFGPGTRLTVT.

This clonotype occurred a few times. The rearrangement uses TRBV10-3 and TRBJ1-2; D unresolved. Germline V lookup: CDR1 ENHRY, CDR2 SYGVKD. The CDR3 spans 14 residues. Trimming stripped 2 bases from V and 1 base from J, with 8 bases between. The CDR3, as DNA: TGTGCCATCAGTGAGACTGACCTTAACTATGGCTACACCTTC. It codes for CAISETDLNYGYTF.

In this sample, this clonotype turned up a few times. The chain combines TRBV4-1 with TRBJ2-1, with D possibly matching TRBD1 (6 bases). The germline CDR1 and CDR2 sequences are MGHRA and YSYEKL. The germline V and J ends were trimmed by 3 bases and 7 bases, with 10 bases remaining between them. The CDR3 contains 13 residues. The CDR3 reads CASSQLQGNEQFF. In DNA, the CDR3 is TGCGCCAGCAGCCAGCTACAGGGTAATGAGCAGTTCTTC.

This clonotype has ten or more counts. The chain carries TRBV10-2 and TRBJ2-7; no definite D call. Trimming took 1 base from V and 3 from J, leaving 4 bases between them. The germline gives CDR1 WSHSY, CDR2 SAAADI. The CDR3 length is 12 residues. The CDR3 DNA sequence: TGCGCCAGCAGTGAGTTTAGCTACGAGCAGTACTTC. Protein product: CASSEFSYEQYF.

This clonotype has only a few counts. Here the CDR3 reads CASSFAGYSGNTIYF. In DNA, the CDR3 is TGTGCCAGCAGCTTTGCCGGGTACTCTGGAAACACCATATATTTT. The chain employs TRBV7-8 and TRBJ1-3; no clear D. CDR1 and CDR2 (germline): SGHVS, FQNEAQ. With 3 bases removed from V and 0 bases from J, the gap between germline ends came to 9 bases. CDR3 length: 15 residues.

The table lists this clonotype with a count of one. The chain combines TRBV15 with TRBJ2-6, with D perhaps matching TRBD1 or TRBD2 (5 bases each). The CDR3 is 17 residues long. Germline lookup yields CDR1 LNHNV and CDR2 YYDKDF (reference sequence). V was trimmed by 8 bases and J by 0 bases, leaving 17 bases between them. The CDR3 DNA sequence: TGTGCCACCCGAGGGGTCTCAGAAAGCTCTGGGGCCAACGTCCTGACTTTC. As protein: CATRGVSESSGANVLTF.

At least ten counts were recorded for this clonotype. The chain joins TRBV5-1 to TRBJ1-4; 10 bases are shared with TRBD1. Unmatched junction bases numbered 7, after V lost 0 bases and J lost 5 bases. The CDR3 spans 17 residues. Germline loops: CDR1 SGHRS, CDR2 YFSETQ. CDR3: CASSLGFGTGVNEKLFF. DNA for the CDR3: TGCGCCAGCAGCTTGGGGTTCGGGACAGGGGTGAATGAAAAACTGTTTTTT.

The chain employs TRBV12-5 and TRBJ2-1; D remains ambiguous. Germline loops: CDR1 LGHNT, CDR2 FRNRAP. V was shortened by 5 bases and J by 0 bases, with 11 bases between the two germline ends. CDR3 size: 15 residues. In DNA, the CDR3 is TGTGCTAGTGGTGAGTCCATTAGCTCCTACAATGAGCAGTTCTTC. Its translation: CASGESISSYNEQFF.

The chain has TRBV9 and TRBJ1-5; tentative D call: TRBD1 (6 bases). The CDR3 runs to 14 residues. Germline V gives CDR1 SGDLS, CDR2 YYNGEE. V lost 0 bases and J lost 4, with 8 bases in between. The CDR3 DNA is TGTGCCAGCAGCGTAGCAGGGACAAATCAGCCCCAGCATTTT. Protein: CASSVAGTNQPQHF.

The CDR3 region has the DNA TGTGCCAGTGAGGACGGCTACTCCTACGAGCAGTACGTC. Translated, it gives CASEDGYSYEQYV. The J gene is TRBJ2-7, the V gene TRBV2; the D is unclear. V was clipped by 9 bases and J by 0 bases, with 12 bases between them. Germline values: CDR1 SNHLY, CDR2 FYNNEI. The length of the CDR3 is 13 residues.

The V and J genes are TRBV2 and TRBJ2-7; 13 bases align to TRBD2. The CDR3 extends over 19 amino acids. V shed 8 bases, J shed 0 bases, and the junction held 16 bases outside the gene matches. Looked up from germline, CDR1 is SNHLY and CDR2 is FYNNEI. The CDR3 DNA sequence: TGTGCCAGCCACGGACTAGCGGGGGCCACAACACCCAGCTCCTACGAGCAGTACTTC. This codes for CASHGLAGATTPSSYEQYF.